This T cell receptor beta chain came from a study of T-cell reconstitution after alpha-beta-depleted transplantation in children. Molecular barcoding with unique molecular identifiers was used for the TCRbeta library. TCRdb recomputed calls from the PCR reads with MiXCR, one row per CDR3 protein. The sample shows about 360,000 distinct CDR3 sequences, less than 15% of them seen only once. V was clipped by 1 base and J by 5 bases, with 12 bases between them. Looked up from germline, CDR1 is MRHNA and CDR2 is SNTAGT. This CDR3 spans 15 amino acids. This clonotype was seen many times. The chain carries TRBV6-4 and TRBJ2-1; tentative D call: TRBD1 (6 bases). This receptor was identified in a human donor who donated a stem cell graft to a child with Fanconi anemia. The input for sequencing was PBMCs, taken from the stem cell graft. CDR3 nucleotides: TGTGCCAGCAGTGACTTGTCAGGGGATAACAATGAGCAGTTCTTC. It codes for CASSDLSGDNNEQFF.